The 18 T cell receptor beta chains given below trace back to one sample, sequenced in a study of blood T cell repertoires in COVID-19. Method: immunoSEQ multiplex PCR; TCRdb's copy keeps in-frame clones and lacks some. The sample yields approximately 220,000 clones, 85% seen once. Sequencing was performed on PBMCs or T cells enriched from blood (not recorded which). These receptors were obtained from a man in his forties who had recovered from COVID-19.

In its sample, this clone was seen a few times. The chain has TRBV5-5 and TRBJ2-7; weak D call: TRBD2 (5 bases). With 4 bases removed from V and 7 bases from J, the gap between germline ends came to 18 bases. This CDR3 region has 14 residues. Germline V gives CDR1 SGHKS, CDR2 YYEKEE (reference sequence). In DNA form, the CDR3 reads TGTGCCAGCAGCCTAGACTGGCTAGGCGGGGAGCAGTACTTC. Translation gives CASSLDWLGGEQYF.

The genes are TRBV5-1 and TRBJ2-7, with D hard to call. V lost 0 bases, J lost 3 bases, and 10 bases lay in between. The germline V gene has CDR1 SGHRS and CDR2 YFSETQ. The length of the CDR3 is 14 residues. CDR3 DNA sequence: TGCGCCAGCAGCTTGGAGGCGGCCTACTACGAGCAGTACTTC. Amino acid sequence: CASSLEAAYYEQYF.

The chain is built from TRBV24-1 and TRBJ2-7, with D perhaps matching TRBD1 (6 bases). Trimming took 2 bases from V and 5 from J, leaving 6 bases between them. The germline V gene has CDR1 KGHDR and CDR2 SFDVKD. The CDR3 is made up of 12 amino acids. CDR3 coding DNA: TGTGCCACCAGTGATTACAGGGACGAGCAGTACTTC. As protein: CATSDYRDEQYF.

V and J are TRBV27 and TRBJ2-7; 10 bases map to TRBD2. The CDR3 consists of 14 residues. CDR1 and CDR2 (germline): MNHEY, SMNVEV (reference sequence). Germline trimming cut 6 bases from V and 6 bases from J; bases unmatched to any gene: 8. The chain's CDR3 is CASSTSGMVSEQYF. The CDR3 DNA sequence: TGTGCCAGCAGCACTAGCGGGATGGTGTCCGAGCAGTACTTC.

The V and J genes are TRBV10-3 and TRBJ1-1; 7 nucleotides agree with TRBD1. The CDR3 length is 15 residues. Germline lookup yields CDR1 ENHRY and CDR2 SYGVKD. Trimming removed 3 bases from V and 0 bases from J; junction bases left unmatched: 4. The CDR3 loop is CAISELGQLNTEAFF. The DNA of the CDR3 is TGTGCCATCAGTGAACTGGGACAGTTGAACACTGAAGCTTTCTTT.

The chain is built from TRBV10-3 and TRBJ2-7; the D gene is possibly TRBD1 (6 bases). This CDR3 has 14 amino acids. Germline V gene lookup returns CDR1 ENHRY and CDR2 SYGVKD. The V end was cut by 4 bases, the J end by 6 bases, with 16 bases between. This chain's CDR3 is CAISAQGDFGEQYF. The DNA of the CDR3 is TGTGCCATCAGTGCACAGGGAGACTTCGGCGAGCAGTACTTC.

The rearrangement joins TRBV7-8 to TRBJ1-2, with a weak D call TRBD1 (6 bases). Germline CDR1 SGHVS, CDR2 FQNEAQ. The germline V and J ends were trimmed by 5 bases and 5 bases, with 9 bases remaining between them. CDR3 size: 12 residues. Here the CDR3 DNA reads TGTGCCAGCAGCCCCACAGGGTATGGCTACACCTTC. It codes for CASSPTGYGYTF.

This chain connects TRBV4-1 to TRBJ1-2, with TRBD1 identical over 8 bases. Losses at the gene ends were 3 bases for V and 8 bases for J; bases not matched to a gene: 8. The germline gives CDR1 MGHRA, CDR2 YSYEKL. The CDR3 runs to 14 residues. The CDR3 DNA follows: TGCGCCAGCAGCCACGGACAGGGCCAGGCAGGCTACACCTTC. Translating it yields CASSHGQGQAGYTF.

V gene TRBV4-3 combines with J gene TRBJ2-1; a weak D match, TRBD1 (5 bases). Germline CDR1 and CDR2: LGHNA and YSLEER. The germline V and J ends were trimmed by 1 base and 7 bases, with 5 bases remaining between them. The length of the CDR3 is 12 residues. DNA of the CDR3: TGCGCCAGCAGCCAAGGACAGAATGAGCAGTTCTTC. It specifies CASSQGQNEQFF.

The chain couples TRBV27 to TRBJ2-1; TRBD2 aligns across 9 bases. CDR1 is MNHEY, CDR2 SMNVEV, per germline (reference sequence). V lost 8 bases to trimming and J lost 4 bases; unmatched junction nucleotides: 12. The CDR3 is 16 residues long. Written as DNA, the CDR3 is TGTGCCAGCTCCATGGTTGGGCGGGAGGGGTACAATGAGCAGTTCTTC. It codes for CASSMVGREGYNEQFF.

The chain carries TRBV30 and TRBJ2-3; 11 bases fit TRBD2. This CDR3 contains 17 residues. V lost 2 bases to trimming and J lost 3 bases; unmatched junction nucleotides: 10. Germline loops: CDR1 GTSNPN, CDR2 SVGIG (reference sequence). This chain's CDR3 is CAWSPFGLAGGTDTQYF. The CDR3 DNA reads as TGTGCCTGGAGTCCCTTCGGACTAGCGGGTGGAACAGATACGCAGTATTTT.

The rearrangement links TRBV7-2 to TRBJ1-2; D possibly corresponds to TRBD1 (6 bases). The CDR3 runs to 13 residues. The germline V gene encodes CDR1 SGHTA and CDR2 FQGNSA. Trimming took off 6 bases at V and 3 bases at J, with 11 bases between the two ends. CDR3 DNA: TGTGCCAGCAGTTCCGACAGGCACTATGGCTACACCTTC. Encoded protein: CASSSDRHYGYTF.

The chain is built from TRBV7-9 and TRBJ1-2, with D possibly TRBD1 on 6 matching bases. CDR1 is SEHNR and CDR2 is FQNEAQ in the germline V gene (reference sequence). Deletions cut 2 bases from V and 13 bases from J, with 17 bases between. This CDR3 is built from 13 residues. CDR3 sequence: CASSLLQGRLVTF. In DNA, the CDR3 is TGTGCCAGCAGCTTATTGCAGGGGCGTTTGGTCACCTTC. The complete variable domain, with remaining parts taken from reference TRBV7-9 and TRBJ1-2, reads DTGVSQNPRHKITKRGQNVTFRCDPISEHNRLYWYRQTLGQGPEFLTYFQNEAQLEKSRLLSDRFSAERPKGSFSTLEIQRTEQGDSAMYLCASSLLQGRLVTFGSGTRLTVV.

V usage is TRBV10-2 and J usage is TRBJ1-1, with 8 bases matching TRBD1. After removal of 2 bases from V and 5 bases from J, the junction contained 7 bases not matched to a gene. The CDR3 consists of 15 residues. From germline, CDR1 is WSHSY and CDR2 SAAADI. The CDR3 DNA reads as TGCGCCAGCAGTGAGAGGCAGGGGGCAAAAACTGAAGCTTTCTTT. This codes for CASSERQGAKTEAFF.

The count of this clone is one. This rearrangement joins TRBV7-2 to TRBJ2-1; tentative D call: TRBD1 (6 bases). Trimming stripped 6 bases from V and 10 bases from J, with 22 bases between. Germline loops: CDR1 SGHTA, CDR2 FQGNSA. The CDR3 runs 15 residues. The CDR3 loop reads CASRQQGPLIGEQFF. The CDR3 nucleotides read TGTGCCAGCAGACAACAGGGACCTCTGATCGGGGAGCAGTTCTTC.

The J gene is TRBJ2-3, the V gene TRBV5-1; D possibly corresponds to TRBD2 (6 bases). Germline CDR1 and CDR2: SGHRS and YFSETQ. The CDR3 is 15 amino acids. Deletions cut 0 bases from V and 6 bases from J, with 14 bases between. As DNA, the CDR3 is TGCGCCAGCAGCTTGGACCGACTAGGGCACGATACGCAGTATTTT. Protein sequence: CASSLDRLGHDTQYF.

CDR3 region: CAWNHQGGEQYF. The CDR3 DNA reads as TGTGCCTGGAACCACCAGGGGGGCGAGCAGTACTTC. The rearrangement links TRBV30 to TRBJ2-7, with a tentative D call TRBD1 (7 bases). V gave up 4 bases and J gave up 6 bases, with 13 bases separating them. The CDR3 consists of 12 residues. Germline V gene sequence: CDR1 GTSNPN, CDR2 SVGIG (reference sequence).

This rearrangement joins TRBV2 to TRBJ1-2; D gene uncertain. Germline V gene sequence: CDR1 SNHLY, CDR2 FYNNEI. This CDR3 has 13 amino acids. Between the trimmed V and J ends, which lost 10 bases and 4 bases, there was a span of 16 bases. CDR3 DNA sequence: TGTGCCACCCAATTGGGTCAGGCCTATGGCTACACCTTC. This sequence encodes CATQLGQAYGYTF.